What follows is one T cell receptor beta chain and its context. Its antigen remains unidentified. No much larger clone is present one base from it, and per-base qualities are unavailable. Libraries were prepared through RT-PCR. For sequencing, an Illumina HiSeq 2500 was employed. TCRdb redid the processing of the public reads, applying fastp at Q25 and MiXCR, and retained in-frame beta chains. Rows merge per CDR3 protein into single entries with the most common DNA and genes. The sample yields hundreds of thousands of distinct CDR3 sequences; roughly 15% were counted once. The top ten hold 7.5% to 9% of the sample. The data stem from a study of response to subunit inactivated influenza vaccine (dated by TCRdb to the late 2010s). General notes on the study: Deep quantitative T cell receptor repertoire profiling was used in the study to track responses to a trivalent subunit inactivated influenza vaccine.

Paper-wide results and their limitations: According to the authors, only a limited number of new T cells may be recruited by each seasonal influenza vaccination.

Compared with germline, V lacks 1 base and J lacks 5 bases; bases without a gene match: 10. From the cysteine up to the phenylalanine, the CDR3 has a length of 18 residues. Only the CDR3 DNA stays, 54 bases, in frame from base 1. The CDR1 and CDR2 encoded by the germline V gene are SGHTA and FQGTGA. This specimen was PBMCs from blood, taken roughly 2 weeks before vaccination. The clonotype comes from a man between 45 and 60 years old who received an inactivated influenza vaccine. Donor details come from another sample of the same person, matched by shared clones. The chain is made from TRBV7-3 and TRBJ1-4, with 10 middle bases fitting TRBD1. The CDR3 region: CASSLKSRDRGRNEKLFF. The bases are TGTGCCAGCAGCTTAAAGTCACGGGACAGGGGTCGAAATGAAAAACTGTTTTTT.